Listed below are T cell receptor beta chains from one sample, sequenced in a study of T-cell memory formation after mild COVID-19. TCRdb processed the 5' RACE reads anew with MiXCR; each CDR3 protein has one entry. The data show 470,000 or so distinct CDR3 sequences, with 20% seen just once and about 8.8% held by the top ten. Sequenced material: PBMCs or a T cell subset sorted from them (not recorded which). These receptors all come from an adult woman who had mild COVID-19 (a few samples of this study predate the infection). Cell type and time point are not known. The CDR3 runs from the conserved cysteine through the conserved F or W. A D gene is named only where the DNA matches it firmly. The listing skips clone size in some rows; elsewhere it reads once, few, many or a size class.

>TRBD2|TRBJ2-3|NA|TRBV7-2
CASSWTSYQKTDTQYF
TGTGCCAGCAGCTGGACTAGCTACCAGAAGACAGATACGCAGTATTTT
>TRBD2|TRBJ2-5|NA|TRBV7-2
CASSSGLAGVRTRETQYF
TGTGCCAGCAGCTCCGGACTAGCGGGAGTGAGGACTAGGGAGACCCAGTACTTC
>TRBD2|TRBJ2-7|NA|TRBV24-1
CATSARTSGRYEQYF
TGTGCCACCAGTGCTCGGACTAGCGGCCGCTACGAGCAGTACTTC
>NA|TRBJ2-1|NA|TRBV15
CATRRITYNEQFF
TGTGCCACCAGGAGGATTACCTACAATGAGCAGTTCTTC
>TRBD1|TRBJ1-6|NA|TRBV12-3/TRBV12-4
CASSSGQGGPSPLHF
TGTGCCAGCAGTTCCGGACAGGGCGGTCCGTCACCCCTCCACTTT
>NA|TRBJ2-7|few|TRBV14
CASSQGASADYEQYF
TGTGCCAGCAGCCAAGGGGCTAGCGCCGACTACGAGCAGTACTTC
>NA|TRBJ2-1|few|TRBV4-1
CASSPTTGTGNEQFF
TGCGCCAGCAGCCCCACGACAGGAACGGGGAATGAGCAGTTCTTC
>NA|TRBJ2-7|NA|TRBV15
CATSRDKGGPSSYEQYF
TGTGCCACCAGCAGAGATAAAGGGGGACCTAGCTCCTACGAGCAGTACTTC
>NA|TRBJ1-5|few|TRBV20-1
CSAMDRGASYSNQPQHF
TGCAGTGCTATGGACAGAGGGGCGTCTTATAGCAATCAGCCCCAGCATTTT
>NA|TRBJ1-1|NA|TRBV19
CASKMEAEAFF
TGTGCCAGTAAGATGGAGGCAGAAGCTTTCTTT
>NA|TRBJ1-2|NA|TRBV7-3
CASSLSGDGYTF
TGTGCCAGCAGCTTATCAGGGGATGGCTACACCTTC
>NA|TRBJ1-3|once|TRBV4-1
CASSQESLGNSGNTIYF
TGCGCCAGCAGCCAAGAATCTTTGGGAAACTCTGGAAACACCATATATTTT
>NA|TRBJ1-4|few|TRBV18
CASSPTLSRGEKLFF
TGTGCCAGCTCGCCAACCTTATCCAGGGGTGAAAAACTGTTTTTT
>NA|TRBJ2-1|NA|TRBV29-1
CSVEEGYPSSYNEQFF
TGCAGCGTTGAAGAAGGCTACCCAAGCTCCTACAATGAGCAGTTCTTC
>NA|TRBJ2-3|NA|TRBV5-4
CASSLTSRTDTQYF
TGTGCCAGCAGCTTGACGTCCCGCACAGATACGCAGTATTTT
>NA|TRBJ2-2|NA|TRBV9
CASGDTANTGELFF
TGTGCCAGCGGTGACACGGCGAACACCGGGGAGCTGTTTTTT
>NA|TRBJ1-3|NA|TRBV11-3
CASSFTGTPGNTIYF
TGTGCCAGCAGCTTCACCGGGACCCCAGGAAACACCATATATTTT
>TRBD1|TRBJ1-2|NA|TRBV29-1
CSVRTGTGYTF
TGCAGCGTAAGGACAGGGACCGGCTACACCTTC
>TRBD1|TRBJ1-2|NA|TRBV27
CASSFDRVYGYTF
TGTGCCAGCAGTTTCGACAGGGTGTATGGCTACACCTTC
>NA|TRBJ2-5|NA|TRBV27
CASSRGRPRETQYF
TGTGCCAGCAGTAGGGGGAGACCCCGAGAGACCCAGTACTTC
>NA|TRBJ2-5|few|TRBV9
CASSVDETQYF
TGTGCCAGCAGCGTAGACGAGACCCAGTACTTC
>TRBD2|TRBJ2-3|few|TRBV6-5
CASGASGSYHTDTQYF
TGTGCCAGCGGGGCTAGCGGGTCATACCACACAGATACGCAGTATTTT
>TRBD1|TRBJ1-4|NA|TRBV30
CAWRPGQGASEKLFF
TGTGCCTGGAGGCCGGGACAGGGGGCGTCCGAAAAACTGTTTTTT
>NA|TRBJ2-2|many|TRBV7-2
CASSLTPLRGPFANTGELFF
TGTGCCAGCAGCCTAACCCCCTTGCGGGGGCCGTTCGCGAACACCGGGGAGCTGTTTTTT
>TRBD1|TRBJ2-7|few|TRBV29-1
CSAGTGYHEQYF
TGCAGCGCCGGGACAGGGTACCACGAGCAGTACTTC
>NA|TRBJ2-3|once|TRBV12-3/TRBV12-4
CASSLEESTDTQYF
TGTGCCAGCAGTTTAGAGGAGTCCACAGATACGCAGTATTTT
>NA|TRBJ1-3|few|TRBV10-3
CAISPNSGNTIYF
TGTGCCATCAGTCCCAACTCTGGAAACACCATATATTTT
>NA|TRBJ2-7|few|TRBV5-1
CASSLDLALAEQYF
TGCGCCAGCAGCTTGGATCTAGCGCTCGCCGAGCAGTACTTC
>TRBD1|TRBJ1-2|NA|TRBV30
CAWGTGTGANYGYTF
TGTGCCTGGGGGACCGGGACAGGGGCCAACTATGGCTACACCTTC
>NA|TRBJ2-1|NA|TRBV2
CASSPGLINEQFF
TGTGCCAGCAGCCCAGGACTGATCAATGAGCAGTTCTTC
>TRBD1|TRBJ1-2|few|TRBV12-3/TRBV12-4
CASSPLAGGSYNYGYTF
TGTGCCAGCAGTCCGTTGGCAGGGGGAAGTTATAACTATGGCTACACCTTC
>TRBD2|TRBJ2-3|NA|TRBV4-2
CASGRSSGGSTDTQYF
TGTGCCAGCGGAAGAAGTAGCGGGGGTAGCACAGATACGCAGTATTTT
>TRBD1|TRBJ1-1|NA|TRBV5-5
CASSTTGGNTEAFF
TGTGCCAGCAGCACGACAGGGGGCAACACTGAAGCTTTCTTT
>NA|TRBJ2-2|few|TRBV9
CASTQSLNTGELFF
TGTGCCAGCACCCAATCCCTAAACACCGGGGAGCTGTTTTTT
>TRBD1|TRBJ2-7|NA|TRBV6-2/TRBV6-3
CASTRSGTGYHEQYF
TGTGCCAGCACCCGATCCGGGACAGGGTACCACGAGCAGTACTTC
>NA|TRBJ2-4|few|TRBV18
CASSQGPKNIQYF
TGTGCCAGCTCACAGGGGCCCAAAAACATTCAGTACTTC
>TRBD2|TRBJ2-1|NA|TRBV9
CASSDAGGPYNEQFF
TGTGCCAGCAGCGACGCGGGAGGGCCCTACAATGAGCAGTTCTTC
>NA|TRBJ2-5|few|TRBV6-5
CASRRALGETQYF
TGTGCCAGCAGGAGGGCACTAGGGGAGACCCAGTACTTC
>NA|TRBJ2-7|NA|TRBV5-6
CASSLREASSYEQYF
TGTGCCAGCAGCTTGAGGGAGGCTAGCTCCTACGAGCAGTACTTC
>NA|TRBJ1-1|NA|TRBV4-1
CASSILGGNTEAFF
TGCGCCAGCAGCATACTTGGGGGGAACACTGAAGCTTTCTTT
>TRBD1|TRBJ2-1|few|TRBV12-3/TRBV12-4
CASSFLSGGFYNEQFF
TGTGCCAGCAGTTTTCTGTCAGGGGGCTTCTACAATGAGCAGTTCTTC
>TRBD2|TRBJ2-1|NA|TRBV2
CASSPRAGGPNEQFF
TGTGCCAGCAGCCCCCGTGCGGGGGGGCCCAATGAGCAGTTCTTC